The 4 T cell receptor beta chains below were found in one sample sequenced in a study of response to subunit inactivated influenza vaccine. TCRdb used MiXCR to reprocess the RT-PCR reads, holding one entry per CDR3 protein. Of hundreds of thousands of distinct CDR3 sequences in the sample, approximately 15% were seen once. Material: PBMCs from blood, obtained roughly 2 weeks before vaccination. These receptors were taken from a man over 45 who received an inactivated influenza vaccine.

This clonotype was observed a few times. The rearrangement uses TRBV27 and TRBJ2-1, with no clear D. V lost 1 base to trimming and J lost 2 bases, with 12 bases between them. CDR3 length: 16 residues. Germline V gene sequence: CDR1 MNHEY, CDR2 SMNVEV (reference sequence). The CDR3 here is CASSLYPYPTYNEQFF. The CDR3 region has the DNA TGTGCCAGCAGTTTATACCCCTACCCTACCTACAATGAGCAGTTCTTC.

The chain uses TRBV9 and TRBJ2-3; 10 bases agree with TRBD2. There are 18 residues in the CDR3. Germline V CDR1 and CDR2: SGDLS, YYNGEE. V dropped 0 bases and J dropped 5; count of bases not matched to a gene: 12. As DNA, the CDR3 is TGTGCCAGCAGCGTAGTCCCCCTAGCGGGAGTGGGAAAAGATACGCAGTATTTT. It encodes CASSVVPLAGVGKDTQYF.

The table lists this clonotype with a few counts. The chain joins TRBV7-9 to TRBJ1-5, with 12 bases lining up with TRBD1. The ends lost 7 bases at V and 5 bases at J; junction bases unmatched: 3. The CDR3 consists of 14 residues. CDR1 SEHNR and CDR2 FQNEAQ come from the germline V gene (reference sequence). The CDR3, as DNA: TGTGCCAGCAAGGGACAGGGGGCGGATCAGCCCCAGCATTTT. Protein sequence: CASKGQGADQPQHF.

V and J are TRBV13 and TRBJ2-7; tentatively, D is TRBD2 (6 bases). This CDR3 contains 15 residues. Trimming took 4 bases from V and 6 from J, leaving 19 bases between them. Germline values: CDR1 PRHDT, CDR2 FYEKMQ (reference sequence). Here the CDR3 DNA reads TGTGCCAGCAGCTCATTCGGGACGGCCGGGGGCGAGCAGTACTTC. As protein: CASSSFGTAGGEQYF.